This T cell receptor beta chain was sequenced during a study of blood T cell repertoires in COVID-19. In the source study's methods: The assay estimated nucleated cells by amplifying reference gene primers. The table came from immunoSEQ multiplex PCR; TCRdb's copy has only in-frame clones and leaves some out. V and J calls and clone size are given by that table; D and trimming were obtained from the DNA. The sample lists around 45,000 clones, 87% occurring once. The receptor was derived from a man aged 55 to 69 with active COVID-19. Specimen: peripheral blood.

CDR3 sequence reads: CARSFPGRQVYEQYF. The CDR3 coding sequence is TGTGCCAGAAGCTTTCCCGGAAGACAGGTCTACGAGCAGTACTTC. The chain carries TRBV5-3 and TRBJ2-7, with a tentative D call TRBD1 (6 bases). TRBV5-3 is sorted into the ORF group, with uncertain function. Trimming pared 2 bases from V and 3 bases from J, leaving 15 bases between. This CDR3 has 15 amino acids.